This entry lists 30 T cell receptor beta chains sequenced from one sample in a study of control samples from healthy donors and cancer patients. TCRdb's table, derived via immunoSEQ multiplex PCR, lists solely in-frame clones and lacks some. The top ten hold approximately 2% of the sample, which has over 75,000 clones, 82% seen once. Sequencing was performed on blood. The source of these receptors is a man in his 60s in good health.

J is TRBJ1-1 and V is TRBV5-4; possibly TRBD1 for D (5 bases). CDR1 is SGHNT, CDR2 YYREEE, per germline (reference sequence). Trimming cost V 4 bases and J 1 base, with 11 bases left between them. CDR3 length: 14 amino acids. CDR3 protein: CASSLDGGNTEAFF. The CDR3 DNA sequence: TGTGCCAGCAGCCTAGATGGGGGGAACACTGAAGCTTTCTTT.

The genes are TRBV27 and TRBJ2-7; 8 bases align to TRBD2. J gave up 2 bases and V 5 bases, and 8 bases lay outside the gene matches. This CDR3 is built from 15 residues. From germline, CDR1 is MNHEY and CDR2 SMNVEV (reference sequence). The CDR3 DNA is TGTGCCAGCAGTAGAGAGCGGGGGACCACCTACGAGCAGTACTTC. It translates to CASSRERGTTYEQYF.

The chain links TRBV7-6 to TRBJ2-1, with TRBD2 matching 11 bases. CDR1 and CDR2 (germline): SGHVS, FNYEAQ. Unmatched junction bases numbered 5, after V lost 4 bases and J lost 3 bases. CDR3 length: 16 amino acids. The DNA of the CDR3 is TGTGCCAGCAGCTCCCTGACTAGCGGGATCTACAATGAGCAGTTCTTC. It translates to CASSSLTSGIYNEQFF.

The chain uses TRBV6-2 or TRBV6-3 and TRBJ2-2, with D maybe TRBD2 (5 bases). The CDR3 contains 14 residues. Trimming cost V 0 bases and J 4 bases, with 6 bases left between them. Germline CDR1 and CDR2: MNHEY and SVGEGT. The CDR3 bases are TGTGCCAGCAGTTACTCCCGGGGCACCGGGGAGCTGTTTTTT. Encoded protein: CASSYSRGTGELFF.

The rearrangement links TRBV7-2 to TRBJ2-2; D unclear. Looked up from germline, CDR1 is SGHTA and CDR2 is FQGNSA. CDR3 length equals 14 residues. Trimming took 5 bases from V and 0 from J, leaving 7 bases between them. The CDR3 loop is CASSPDTNTGELFF. The CDR3 nucleotides are TGTGCCAGCAGCCCAGACACGAACACCGGGGAGCTGTTTTTT.

The V call is TRBV3-1 (or the pseudogene TRBV3-2), the J call TRBJ1-2, with D possibly being TRBD1 (6 bases). This CDR3 is 16 amino acids long. V was cut by 0 bases and J by 6 bases, with 17 bases left in between. Germline V gene lookup returns CDR1 LGHDT and CDR2 YNNKEL (reference sequence). This CDR3 is CASSQDPYPTGNGYTF. The CDR3 coding sequence is TGTGCCAGCAGCCAAGATCCCTACCCGACAGGTAATGGCTACACCTTC.

This rearrangement joins TRBV5-6 to TRBJ2-7; 10 nucleotides align to TRBD1. This CDR3 spans 14 amino acids. The V segment lost 3 bases and the J segment 3 bases; nucleotides outside the gene matches: 3. The V gene's germline CDR1 is SGHDT and CDR2 YYEEEE. The CDR3 nucleotides read TGTGCCAGCAGCTATAGGGACAGGGGCTACGAGCAGTACTTC. It specifies CASSYRDRGYEQYF.

The V call is TRBV2, the J call TRBJ2-1, with 8 bases that match TRBD2. V lost 6 bases to trimming and J lost 4 bases; unmatched junction nucleotides: 29. CDR3 size: 22 residues. Germline CDR1 SNHLY, CDR2 FYNNEI. In DNA form, the CDR3 reads TGTGCCAGCAGGGCCTGGTCCCTTCAGGAAGATGGGGTAGCGGGAAGGTACAATGAGCAGTTCTTC. Its translation: CASRAWSLQEDGVAGRYNEQFF.

The chain links TRBV7-9 to TRBJ2-7; D could derive from TRBD1 or TRBD2 (5 bases each). The CDR3 spans 14 residues. The V gene's germline CDR1 is SEHNR and CDR2 FQNEAQ (reference sequence). V was trimmed by 1 base and J by 3 bases, leaving 10 bases between them. DNA of the CDR3: TGTGCCAGCAGCTTAGACCAGGGAGTCTACGAGCAGTACTTC. Translation: CASSLDQGVYEQYF. Using reference TRBV7-9 and TRBJ2-7 for the parts outside the CDR3, the full variable domain is DTGVSQNPRHKITKRGQNVTFRCDPISEHNRLYWYRQTLGQGPEFLTYFQNEAQLEKSRLLSDRFSAERPKGSFSTLEIQRTEQGDSAMYLCASSLDQGVYEQYFGPGTRLTVT.

The V and J genes are TRBV24-1 and TRBJ1-1; D is possibly TRBD1 (5 bases). V was shortened by 12 bases and J by 1 base, with 17 bases between the two germline ends. The CDR3 spans 14 residues. Germline-derived CDR1 and CDR2 are KGHDR and SFDVKD. The CDR3 DNA reads TGTGCCTCCCCCATAGGGAGGGGGAACACTGAAGCTTTCTTT. This gives the protein CASPIGRGNTEAFF.

The genes are TRBV11-3 and TRBJ1-5; D uncertain. Germline CDR1 and CDR2: SGHNT and YENEEA. V lost 7 bases to trimming and J lost 4 bases, with 17 bases between them. The CDR3 loop spans 15 amino acids. In nucleotides, the CDR3 is TGTGCCAGCACCCACCCGATGGGAGAAAATCAGCCCCAGCATTTT. The encoded protein is CASTHPMGENQPQHF.

This chain links TRBV7-2 with TRBJ2-1; no clear D gene. The CDR3 extends over 14 amino acids. The ends were cut back, 1 base at V and 9 bases at J, with 13 bases in the middle. Germline CDR1 and CDR2: SGHTA and FQGNSA. The CDR3 loop is CASSLDHGPGEQFF. Written as DNA, the CDR3 is TGTGCCAGCAGCTTAGACCACGGGCCGGGTGAGCAGTTCTTC.

The sample holds one count of this clone. The V gene is TRBV7-9, the J gene TRBJ2-5; D unclear. The germline V gene encodes CDR1 SEHNR and CDR2 FQNEAQ (reference sequence). The V end was cut by 3 bases, the J end by 6 bases, with 11 bases between. The CDR3 is 13 amino acids. CDR3 sequence: CASSFFQEQTQYF. DNA of the CDR3: TGTGCCAGCAGCTTCTTCCAGGAACAGACCCAGTACTTC. Filled out from reference TRBV7-9 and TRBJ2-5, the complete variable domain reads DTGVSQNPRHKITKRGQNVTFRCDPISEHNRLYWYRQTLGQGPEFLTYFQNEAQLEKSRLLSDRFSAERPKGSFSTLEIQRTEQGDSAMYLCASSFFQEQTQYFGPGTRLLVL.

This sequence joins TRBV7-9 and TRBJ2-7; D is perhaps TRBD1 (6 bases). Germline V gives CDR1 SEHNR, CDR2 FQNEAQ (reference sequence). The CDR3 sequence is 11 residues long. V gave up 3 bases and J gave up 9 bases, with 9 bases separating them. CDR3 residues: CASSLDSLQYF. The CDR3 nucleotides read TGTGCCAGCAGCTTGGACAGTTTGCAGTACTTC.

The chain recombines TRBV15 with TRBJ1-1; D gene uncertain. The CDR3 runs to 12 residues. CDR1 is LNHNV and CDR2 is YYDKDF in the germline V gene (reference sequence). The V end was cut by 8 bases, the J end by 6 bases, with 13 bases between. For the CDR3, the DNA is TGTGCCACCTCATTTGAGGACGCTGAAGCTTTCTTT. Translating gives CATSFEDAEAFF.

V usage is TRBV28 and J usage is TRBJ2-1; D is unresolved. V shed 5 bases and J shed 7 bases, with 9 bases lying between them. Germline values: CDR1 MDHEN, CDR2 SYDVKM. This CDR3 has 12 residues. In DNA, the CDR3 is TGTGCCAGCAGTCTGAGTGGGAATGAGCAGTTCTTC. Translating it yields CASSLSGNEQFF.

The chain joins TRBV19 to TRBJ2-6, with 7 bases identical to TRBD2. CDR3 length: 14 residues. V lost 4 bases, J lost 8 bases, and 5 bases stayed unmatched. Per germline, CDR1 LNHDA and CDR2 SQIVND (reference sequence). The CDR3 nucleotides are TGTGCCAGTAGTACGACAGCGGGGACCAACGTCCTGACTTTC. It translates to CASSTTAGTNVLTF.

In its sample, this clone ranks as medium-sized. V and J are TRBV3-1 (or the pseudogene TRBV3-2) and TRBJ2-6; TRBD1 agrees at 10 bases. Germline trimming cut 0 bases from V and 0 bases from J; bases unmatched to any gene: 5. CDR3 length: 19 residues. From germline, CDR1 is LGHDT and CDR2 YNNKEL (reference sequence). In nucleotides, the CDR3 is TGTGCCAGCAGCCAAGAATCGACAGGGGGCTTCTCTGGGGCCAACGTCCTGACTTTC. Translation gives CASSQESTGGFSGANVLTF.

This chain links TRBV7-9 with TRBJ2-1; tentatively, D is TRBD2 (5 bases). CDR1 and CDR2 (germline): SEHNR, FQNEAQ (reference sequence). Trimming shortened V by 4 bases and J by 5 bases, and 15 bases separated the two germline ends. The length of the CDR3 is 15 residues. The CDR3 nucleotides are TGTGCCAGCAGCTCCAGGACTCCCTCTGACAATGAGCAGTTCTTC. It encodes CASSSRTPSDNEQFF.

V is TRBV5-1 and J is TRBJ2-5; perhaps D is TRBD1 or TRBD2 (5 bases each). V was trimmed by 0 bases and J by 7 bases, leaving 10 bases between them. CDR1 is SGHRS, CDR2 YFSETQ, per germline. The CDR3 sequence is 13 residues long. CDR3 nucleotides: TGCGCCAGCAGCTTGGCGGGGCAGTCGACCCAGTACTTC. Amino acid sequence: CASSLAGQSTQYF.

The J gene is TRBJ1-5, the V gene TRBV6-5; a possible D gene is TRBD1 (6 bases). This CDR3 is 13 amino acids long. Germline-derived CDR1 and CDR2 are MNHEY and SVGAGI. Trimming pared 6 bases from V and 4 bases from J, leaving 10 bases between. The CDR3 loop is CASRPQGNQPQHF. The CDR3 DNA sequence: TGTGCCAGCAGGCCACAGGGAAATCAGCCCCAGCATTTT.

The chain has TRBV28 and TRBJ1-2; D possibly corresponds to TRBD1 (6 bases). The CDR3 runs to 16 residues. V lost 4 bases and J 2 bases, leaving 17 bases between the germline ends. Germline assignment: CDR1 MDHEN and CDR2 SYDVKM. Here the CDR3 DNA reads TGTGCCAGCAGTTCCGAACTACAGGGAAGAAACTATGGCTACACCTTC. It encodes CASSSELQGRNYGYTF.

The V and J genes are TRBV3-1 (or the pseudogene TRBV3-2) and TRBJ2-4, with a weak D call TRBD1 (6 bases). Germline CDR1 LGHDT, CDR2 YNNKEL (reference sequence). The CDR3 length is 15 residues. Trimming pared 2 bases from V and 1 base from J, leaving 9 bases between. The CDR3 DNA reads TGTGCCAGCAGCCAATTTGACAGGGCCAAAAACATTCAGTACTTC. Amino acid sequence: CASSQFDRAKNIQYF.

J is TRBJ1-2 and V is TRBV11-2, with TRBD1 identical over 8 bases. Germline V CDR1 and CDR2: SGHAT, FQNNGV. There are 16 residues in the CDR3. V lost 2 bases, J lost 8 bases, and 13 bases stayed unmatched. The CDR3 nucleotides read TGTGCCAGCAGCTTAACACGGCACGGGACAGGCGGAGGCTACACCTTC. This sequence encodes CASSLTRHGTGGGYTF.

The J gene is TRBJ2-7, the V gene TRBV7-9, with 9 positions matching TRBD2. Trimming removed 10 bases from V and 0 bases from J; junction bases left unmatched: 10. The CDR3 sequence is 15 residues long. Germline V lookup: CDR1 SEHNR, CDR2 FQNEAQ (reference sequence). For the CDR3, the DNA is TGTGCCACCACAGCACCGGGACTAGCCTCCTACGAGCAGTACTTC. Encoded protein: CATTAPGLASYEQYF. Combining the CDR3 with reference TRBV7-9 and TRBJ2-7 gives the whole variable domain DTGVSQNPRHKITKRGQNVTFRCDPISEHNRLYWYRQTLGQGPEFLTYFQNEAQLEKSRLLSDRFSAERPKGSFSTLEIQRTEQGDSAMYLCATTAPGLASYEQYFGPGTRLTVT.

The chain has TRBV19 and TRBJ2-7, with 7 bases fitting TRBD2. The CDR3 length is 14 residues. V trimming: 9 bases; J trimming: 5 bases; junction bases outside the gene matches: 13. Germline-derived CDR1 and CDR2 are LNHDA and SQIVND (reference sequence). The CDR3 here is CASTSGVGRNEQYF. The CDR3 region has the DNA TGTGCCAGCACCAGCGGGGTCGGCAGAAACGAGCAGTACTTC.

This clone showed up just once. The V and J genes are TRBV13 and TRBJ1-2; TRBD1 is a possible D gene (5 bases). CDR1 and CDR2 from the germline V gene are PRHDT and FYEKMQ (reference sequence). The V end was cut by 11 bases, the J end by 6 bases, with 13 bases between. This CDR3 comprises 11 residues. CDR3 bases: TGTGCCGGAGGGGATGGCGATGGCTACACCTTC. As protein: CAGGDGDGYTF.

CDR3 loop: CASSQTADEAFF. CDR3 nucleotides: TGTGCCAGCAGTCAGACAGCCGATGAAGCTTTCTTT. The chain joins TRBV6-5 to TRBJ1-1; possible D gene TRBD1, 5 bases. V shed 5 bases and J shed 7 bases, with 11 bases lying between them. The CDR3 spans 12 residues. CDR1 and CDR2 from the germline V gene are MNHEY and SVGAGI.

V is TRBV19 and J is TRBJ2-2; D may correspond to TRBD1 or TRBD2 (5 bases each). CDR1 LNHDA and CDR2 SQIVND come from the germline V gene (reference sequence). The CDR3 extends over 16 amino acids. V shed 7 bases and J shed 1 base, with 16 bases lying between them. The CDR3 nucleotides read TGTGCCAGTAATGAGGTCAGAGGGGTGAACACCGGGGAGCTGTTTTTT. Its protein product is CASNEVRGVNTGELFF.

The V gene is TRBV5-1, the J gene TRBJ2-1; D possibly matches TRBD1 or TRBD2 (5 bases each). Germline loops: CDR1 SGHRS, CDR2 YFSETQ. V lost 4 bases and J lost 3, with 8 bases in between. The CDR3 consists of 13 residues. CDR3 coding DNA: TGCGCCAGCAGCGGGACCGACTACAATGAGCAGTTCTTC. The encoded protein is CASSGTDYNEQFF.